Each of the 26 T cell receptor beta chains below was sequenced from the same sample in a study of blood T cell repertoires in COVID-19. Sequencing used immunoSEQ multiplex PCR; TCRdb keeps in-frame clones, though not all of them. The sample gives some 110,000 clones, about 91% of which show up once; 5.5% to 7% is in the top ten. The specimen was peripheral blood. The receptors stem from a human donor in a cohort sampled during active COVID-19.

This clone appeared once. This sequence joins TRBV28 and TRBJ1-1; weak D call: TRBD1 (5 bases). Trimming left V 10 bases short and J 0 bases short, with 18 bases between. The CDR3 loop spans 15 amino acids. Looked up from germline, CDR1 is MDHEN and CDR2 is SYDVKM. CDR3 residues: CAITLRRGMNTEAFF. The CDR3 nucleotides read TGTGCCATCACGCTTCGAAGGGGAATGAACACTGAAGCTTTCTTT. The full variable domain, with the rest looked up from reference TRBV28 and TRBJ1-1, is DVKVTQSSRYLVKRTGEKVFLECVQDMDHENMFWYRQDPGLGLRLIYFSYDVKMKEKGDIPEGYSVSREKKERFSLILESASTNQTSMYLCAITLRRGMNTEAFFGQGTRLTVV.

V is TRBV6-5 and J is TRBJ2-7; TRBD1 matches at 10 bases. This CDR3 comprises 16 residues. J was trimmed by 5 bases and V by 2 bases; bases with no gene match: 9. Germline CDR1 MNHEY, CDR2 SVGAGI. Here the CDR3 DNA reads TGTGCCAGCAGTTACCGTATGGGACAGGGGAGGCACGAGCAGTACTTC. Translated: CASSYRMGQGRHEQYF.

This clone has a single count. The gene calls are TRBV15 and TRBJ1-1; D might be TRBD1 (6 bases). The V gene lost 3 bases and the J gene lost 5 bases, with 19 bases spanning the gap. The CDR3 length is 16 residues. Germline-derived CDR1 and CDR2 are LNHNV and YYDKDF (reference sequence). This chain's CDR3 is CATSSGSRGKGTEAFF. The DNA for the CDR3 is TGTGCCACCAGCAGTGGTAGTAGGGGGAAGGGGACTGAAGCTTTCTTT.

The CDR3 DNA reads as TGTGCCAGCAGGCCAGGACAGGGAATGAACACTGAAGCTTTCTTT. Translated, it gives CASRPGQGMNTEAFF. This sequence joins TRBV6-5 and TRBJ1-1; TRBD1 agrees at 8 bases. CDR3 size: 15 residues. CDR1 and CDR2 (germline): MNHEY, SVGAGI. The trim removed 6 bases at V and 0 bases at J, leaving 6 bases unmatched.

In DNA, the CDR3 is TGTGCCAGCAGCTTCAGAGTGGGAGGCGAGCAGTACTTC. As protein: CASSFRVGGEQYF. This chain connects TRBV5-4 to TRBJ2-7; TRBD2 is a possible D gene (6 bases). In germline, CDR1 is SGHNT, CDR2 YYREEE (reference sequence). The CDR3 covers 13 residues. Trimming cost V 2 bases and J 6 bases, with 12 bases left between them.

The V call is TRBV5-4, the J call TRBJ2-3, with D perhaps TRBD2 (5 bases). CDR3 length equals 12 residues. The germline V and J ends were trimmed by 9 bases and 2 bases, with 10 bases remaining between them. Germline values: CDR1 SGHNT, CDR2 YYREEE (reference sequence). CDR3 nucleotides: TGTGCCACGCGGGTTACCACAGATACGCAGTATTTT. Protein product: CATRVTTDTQYF.

CDR3 amino acids: CASSSYVQENTGELFF. The CDR3 DNA reads as TGTGCCAGCAGCAGCTATGTACAGGAGAACACCGGGGAGCTGTTTTTT. The chain links TRBV7-9 to TRBJ2-2, with D possibly matching TRBD1 (5 bases). This CDR3 comprises 16 residues. Trimming cost V 5 bases and J 1 base, with 14 bases left between them. Germline loops: CDR1 SEHNR, CDR2 FQNEAQ (reference sequence).

The chain uses TRBV5-1 and TRBJ2-7, with a tentative D call TRBD1 (6 bases). The V gene's germline CDR1 is SGHRS and CDR2 YFSETQ. The germline V and J ends were trimmed by 4 bases and 2 bases, with 13 bases remaining between them. The CDR3 has 14 residues. CDR3 nucleotides: TGCGCCAGCAGCATACTGACAGGTCCCTACGAGCAGTACTTC. This translates into CASSILTGPYEQYF. Combining the CDR3 with reference TRBV5-1 and TRBJ2-7 gives the whole variable domain KAGVTQTPRYLIKTRGQQVTLSCSPISGHRSVSWYQQTPGQGLQFLFEYFSETQRNKGNFPGRFSGRQFSNSRSEMNVSTLELGDSALYLCASSILTGPYEQYFGPGTRLTVT.

The chain links TRBV6-5 to TRBJ1-4; D is perhaps TRBD1 (5 bases). Trimming removed 8 bases from V and 7 bases from J, with 14 bases in between. The CDR3 is 13 amino acids. Per germline, CDR1 MNHEY and CDR2 SVGAGI. The CDR3: CASRGTLGEKLFF. The CDR3 DNA is TGTGCCAGCCGAGGGACTTTGGGTGAAAAACTGTTTTTT.

V usage is TRBV9 and J usage is TRBJ2-3, with TRBD2 matching 7 bases. Germline V gene data show CDR1 as SGDLS and CDR2 as YYNGEE. With V trimmed by 3 bases and J by 2 bases, 6 bases remained unmatched. There are 15 residues in the CDR3. The CDR3 loop is CASSGGAGYTDTQYF. Here the CDR3 DNA reads TGTGCCAGCAGCGGGGGAGCGGGATACACAGATACGCAGTATTTT. The full variable domain, its missing parts supplied by reference TRBV9 and TRBJ2-3, is DSGVTQTPKHLITATGQRVTLRCSPRSGDLSVYWYQQSLDQGLQFLIQYYNGEERAKGNILERFSAQQFPDLHSELNLSSLELGDSALYFCASSGGAGYTDTQYFGPGTRLTVL.

The CDR3 loop reads CASSLGEGAYNEQFF. The CDR3 DNA reads TGCGCCAGCAGCTTGGGGGAGGGAGCCTACAATGAGCAGTTCTTC. V and J are TRBV5-1 and TRBJ2-1; 7 bases line up with TRBD2. Trimming cost V 0 bases and J 2 bases; bases outside gene matches: 2. This CDR3 is built from 15 residues. Germline assignment: CDR1 SGHRS and CDR2 YFSETQ.

This clone was recorded a few times. The chain employs TRBV5-4 and TRBJ1-3; D is uncertain. The CDR3 covers 14 residues. With 2 bases removed from V and 2 bases from J, the gap between germline ends came to 8 bases. CDR1 and CDR2 from the germline V gene are SGHNT and YYREEE (reference sequence). The CDR3 reads CASSFHGAGNTIYF. The CDR3 coding sequence is TGTGCCAGCAGCTTCCACGGAGCTGGAAACACCATATATTTT.

This rearrangement joins TRBV19 to TRBJ2-2, with TRBD2 matching over 11 bases. The germline V gene has CDR1 LNHDA and CDR2 SQIVND (reference sequence). Germline trimming cut 6 bases from V and 4 bases from J; bases unmatched to any gene: 4. CDR3 length: 15 amino acids. The CDR3 region has the DNA TGTGCCAGTAGACGGGGACTAGCGGCCACCGGGGAGCTGTTTTTT. Encoded protein: CASRRGLAATGELFF. The full variable domain, in which reference TRBV19 and TRBJ2-2 provide the parts outside the CDR3, is DGGITQSPKYLFRKEGQNVTLSCEQNLNHDAMYWYRQDPGQGLRLIYYSQIVNDFQKGDIAEGYSVSREKKESFPLTVTSAQKNPTAFYLCASRRGLAATGELFFGEGSRLTVL.

The V and J genes are TRBV7-2 and TRBJ2-4, with 10 bases that match TRBD2. The CDR3 sequence is 16 residues long. V shed 2 bases, J shed 3 bases, and the junction held 4 bases outside the gene matches. CDR1 is SGHTA, CDR2 FQGNSA, per germline. This CDR3 reads CASSLRTSGIKNIQYF. The DNA of the CDR3 is TGTGCCAGCAGCTTAAGGACTAGCGGAATCAAAAACATTCAGTACTTC.

The J gene is TRBJ1-6, the V gene TRBV28; 7 nucleotides agree with TRBD1. The junction had 12 bases not matched to a gene; V was cut back by 4 bases and J by 6 bases. The CDR3 is made up of 17 amino acids. Germline assignment: CDR1 MDHEN and CDR2 SYDVKM. DNA of the CDR3: TGTGCCAGCAGTTCTCCCTCCACAGGGGTTGGTAATTCACCCCTCCACTTT. Its protein product is CASSSPSTGVGNSPLHF.

The table lists this clone with a count of one. CDR3 bases: TGTGCCAGCTCACCTCTAAGTACGGACTACAGCACCGGGGAGCTGTTTTTT. Translated: CASSPLSTDYSTGELFF. The V call is TRBV18, the J call TRBJ2-2; D is possibly TRBD2 (6 bases). Trimming removed 3 bases at V and 4 bases at J, with 18 bases between. This CDR3 is 17 amino acids long. Per the germline V gene, CDR1 is KGHSH and CDR2 is LQKENI.

This sequence joins TRBV5-1 and TRBJ2-2, with a tentative D call TRBD1 (6 bases). The germline gives CDR1 SGHRS, CDR2 YFSETQ. Between the trimmed V and J ends, which lost 5 bases and 7 bases, there was a span of 9 bases. The CDR3 spans 12 residues. CDR3 region: CASSGGDGELFF. In DNA, the CDR3 is TGCGCCAGCAGTGGGGGCGACGGGGAGCTGTTTTTT.

The chain couples TRBV11-2 to TRBJ2-5; 7 nucleotides match TRBD2. V shed 1 base, J shed 3 bases, and the junction held 11 bases outside the gene matches. Germline CDR1 is SGHAT and CDR2 is FQNNGV. There are 17 residues in the CDR3. This chain's CDR3 is CASSLVSSGWREETQYF. CDR3 bases: TGTGCCAGCAGCTTAGTTAGTAGCGGGTGGAGGGAAGAGACCCAGTACTTC.

The rearrangement joins TRBV6-5 to TRBJ1-1, with D unclear. The germline CDR1 and CDR2 sequences are MNHEY and SVGAGI. Trimming took off 6 bases at V and 4 bases at J, with 12 bases between the two ends. The CDR3 spans 13 residues. The CDR3 loop is CASRRAGSTEAFF. For the CDR3, the DNA is TGTGCCAGCAGACGGGCGGGGTCCACTGAAGCTTTCTTT.

J is TRBJ1-1 and V is TRBV19; the D gene is possibly TRBD1 (6 bases). V dropped 7 bases and J dropped 6 bases, with 15 bases sitting between them. The length of the CDR3 is 13 residues. Germline V gene lookup returns CDR1 LNHDA and CDR2 SQIVND (reference sequence). The DNA for the CDR3 is TGTGCCAGTATTAACACAGGGTTGGCTGAAGCTTTCTTT. Amino acids: CASINTGLAEAFF.

V and J are TRBV6-2 or TRBV6-3 and TRBJ1-5; TRBD1 is a possible D gene (6 bases). Germline V gene sequence: CDR1 MNHEY, CDR2 SVGEGT. The CDR3 has 16 amino acids. V dropped 6 bases and J dropped 5 bases, with 20 bases sitting between them. CDR3 DNA: TGTGCCAGCAGCCGGATCATACAGGGTATGGATCAGCCCCAGCATTTT. Its translation: CASSRIIQGMDQPQHF.

The chain is built from TRBV5-6 and TRBJ1-1; no firm D call. V was pared by 0 bases and J by 4 bases, with 10 bases between. The CDR3 loop spans 14 amino acids. Germline CDR1 reads SGHDT; CDR2 reads YYEEEE. The CDR3 region is CASSLGGDLTEAFF. The CDR3 nucleotides are TGTGCCAGCAGCTTGGGAGGTGACCTCACTGAAGCTTTCTTT.

This CDR3 reads CASSLTGSGYGYTF. DNA of the CDR3: TGTGCCAGCAGCCTAACAGGGTCCGGCTATGGCTACACCTTC. The chain is built from TRBV7-2 and TRBJ1-2; the D gene is possibly TRBD1 (6 bases). The V end lost 5 bases, the J end lost 4 bases, and 14 bases lay between the germline ends. CDR3 length: 14 residues. Per the germline V gene, CDR1 is SGHTA and CDR2 is FQGNSA.

The CDR3 loop reads CASSYSNGGGPLHF. In DNA, the CDR3 is TGTGCCAGCAGTTACTCGAATGGTGGAGGACCCCTCCACTTT. This rearrangement joins TRBV6-6 to TRBJ1-6, with D unresolved. The V and J ends lost 0 bases and 12 bases respectively, with 12 bases between them. The CDR3 has 14 amino acids. Per germline, CDR1 MNHNY and CDR2 SVGAGI (reference sequence).

The genes are TRBV2 and TRBJ2-5; D is perhaps TRBD2 (5 bases). Germline values: CDR1 SNHLY, CDR2 FYNNEI. Between the trimmed V and J ends, which lost 7 bases and 4 bases, there was a span of 19 bases. The CDR3 has 15 residues. The CDR3: CASIQNGLPTETQYF. The CDR3 coding sequence is TGTGCCAGCATCCAAAATGGACTCCCCACAGAGACCCAGTACTTC. The variable domain in full, with the rest retrieved from reference TRBV2 and TRBJ2-5, is EPEVTQTPSHQVTQMGQEVILRCVPISNHLYFYWYRQILGQKVEFLVSFYNNEISEKSEIFDDQFSVERPDGSNFTLKIRSTKLEDSAMYFCASIQNGLPTETQYFGPGTRLLVL.

This chain joins TRBV29-1 and TRBJ2-7; 8 positions match TRBD1. The CDR3 contains 13 residues. The V gene end was trimmed by 8 bases and the J gene end by 2 bases; junction bases not matched to a gene: 8. Germline values: CDR1 SQVTM, CDR2 ANQGSEA. The CDR3 coding sequence is TGCAGCATCCGGGACAGGCAGACCTACGAGCAGTACTTC. It translates to CSIRDRQTYEQYF.